This TCR beta chain was captured by sequencing in a study of T cells in Graves' hyperthyroidism and ophthalmopathy. Study results and limitations: Most thyroid clonotypes expanded above 0.001 appeared in blood too.

This clonotype was seen ten or more times. The antigen is undetermined. Graves' hyperthyroidism was deemed stable absent ophthalmopathy progression within 18 months. With a duration under 2 months, the hyperthyroidism was newly diagnosed in patients aged 18 to 65. Authors of the study amplified TCR beta CDR3 regions from RNA transcripts. Using the HTBI primer set, a first-round RT-PCR was run on the TCR CDR3. TCRdb re-analysed the multiplex PCR reads in MiXCR, keeping a single row per CDR3 protein. The repertoire consists of about 740,000 distinct CDR3 sequences, with about 15% occurring once and the leading ten covering 10%. The clonotype was recovered from a woman aged 18-30 years with Graves' hyperthyroidism. Sequences were obtained from blood.

The CDR3 is CASSITGGGKPQHF. DNA for the CDR3: TGTGCCAGCAGCATTACAGGGGGGGGAAAGCCCCAGCATTTT. The J gene is TRBJ1-5, the V gene TRBV7-2, with TRBD1 matching over 8 bases. The germline gives CDR1 SGHTA, CDR2 FQGNSA. The CDR3 runs 14 residues. The junction had 8 bases not matched to a gene; V was cut back by 5 bases and J by 8 bases.